This T cell receptor beta chain was observed in a study of blood T cells in healthy people across ages. V lost 6 bases, J lost 4 bases, and 21 bases lay in between. This CDR3 is built from 16 residues. The germline CDR1 and CDR2 sequences are MNHNY and SVGAGI (reference sequence). For the second PCR, which ran for roughly 6 to 12 cycles, a sample-barcoded 5' primer and a J-beta primer mix were used. One entry per CDR3 protein results from TCRdb running MiXCR on the 5' RACE reads. The sample records about 730,000 distinct CDR3 sequences, roughly 47% being singletons. This clonotype was seen more than once but under ten times.

This receptor was obtained from a woman between 55 and 75 years old in good health. The genes are TRBV6-6 and TRBJ1-2; possible D gene TRBD1, 6 bases. The source material was blood. In DNA form, the CDR3 reads TGTGCCAGCAGCCAGCTGCCGGGGACAAGATTCTATGGCTACACCTTC. Translated, it gives CASSQLPGTRFYGYTF.